These 25 T cell receptor beta chains share one sample of origin, sequenced in a study of T cell responses to AZD1222 COVID-19 vaccine. Profiled with immunoSEQ multiplex PCR; TCRdb holds only in-frame clones, not every one. The profile shows 100,000 or so clones, around 84% of them singletons. The sequenced sample was peripheral blood, obtained on day 0 of AZD1222 vaccination. These TCRs come from an adult in good health.

This clone appeared once. The genes are TRBV3-1 (or the pseudogene TRBV3-2) and TRBJ2-7; D gene uncertain. Trimming took off 2 bases at V and 5 bases at J, with 13 bases between the two ends. The CDR3 length is 14 residues. CDR1 and CDR2 (germline): LGHDT, YNNKEL (reference sequence). CDR3 bases: TGTGCCAGCAGCCAATCTTGGACGAACCACGAGCAGTACTTC. Its translation: CASSQSWTNHEQYF.

The V call is TRBV27, the J call TRBJ2-2; 13 nucleotides align to TRBD2. Germline CDR1 and CDR2: MNHEY and SMNVEV (reference sequence). The V and J ends lost 3 bases and 7 bases, in that order; junction bases with no gene match: 11. The CDR3 spans 18 residues. The CDR3 here is CASSLEPGLAGWNGELFF. The CDR3 DNA sequence: TGTGCCAGCAGTTTGGAACCGGGACTAGCGGGATGGAACGGGGAGCTGTTTTTT.

The chain uses TRBV19 and TRBJ2-5; D is uncertain. V was clipped by 3 bases and J by 1 base, with 6 bases between them. Germline V gene sequence: CDR1 LNHDA, CDR2 SQIVND (reference sequence). The CDR3 is 13 residues long. CDR3 amino acids: CASSIAGQETQYF. The DNA for the CDR3 is TGTGCCAGTAGTATTGCAGGCCAAGAGACCCAGTACTTC. Full variable domain (outside the CDR3, taken from reference TRBV19 and TRBJ2-5): DGGITQSPKYLFRKEGQNVTLSCEQNLNHDAMYWYRQDPGQGLRLIYYSQIVNDFQKGDIAEGYSVSREKKESFPLTVTSAQKNPTAFYLCASSIAGQETQYFGPGTRLLVL.

This chain links TRBV19 with TRBJ1-2; D is perhaps TRBD1 (5 bases). Trimming removed 4 bases at V and 4 bases at J, with 13 bases between. Germline CDR1 LNHDA, CDR2 SQIVND (reference sequence). This CDR3 spans 14 amino acids. DNA for the CDR3: TGTGCCAGTAGTACAACAGGTGACATCTATGGCTACACCTTC. Translated, it gives CASSTTGDIYGYTF.

The chain has TRBV27 and TRBJ1-1; 10 nucleotides agree with TRBD1. Germline values: CDR1 MNHEY, CDR2 SMNVEV (reference sequence). The CDR3 runs 17 residues. The V gene end was trimmed by 5 bases and the J gene end by 6 bases; junction bases not matched to a gene: 15. The CDR3 DNA is TGTGCCAGCAGTCTAAGCCGATACCGGACAGGGGGTCCTGAAGCTTTCTTT. Amino acids: CASSLSRYRTGGPEAFF.

This clone was detected a few times. The chain recombines TRBV27 with TRBJ1-1, with 9 bases identical to TRBD1. V was pared by 5 bases and J by 1 base, with 2 bases of the junction left unmatched. The CDR3 is 14 residues long. CDR1 and CDR2 from the germline V gene are MNHEY and SMNVEV (reference sequence). The CDR3 coding sequence is TGTGCCAGCAGTACGGACAGGGGGAACACTGAAGCTTTCTTT. It translates to CASSTDRGNTEAFF.

Concerning this clone itself: A read error may produce the germline difference seen at one junction end. The CDR3 DNA is TGCAGCGTTGGGAACAGCGGCTTATCCTTT. Protein: CSVGNSGLSF. The rearrangement joins TRBV29-1 to TRBJ1-1; D remains ambiguous. The CDR3 covers 10 residues. Per the germline V gene, CDR1 is SQVTM and CDR2 is ANQGSEA.

A single count supports this clone. This chain connects TRBV9 to TRBJ1-2, with D uncertain. CDR1 and CDR2 from the germline V gene are SGDLS and YYNGEE. V was pared by 3 bases and J by 0 bases, with 9 bases between. The length of the CDR3 is 14 residues. The CDR3 sequence is CASSGTNANYGYTF. CDR3 in DNA: TGTGCCAGCAGCGGGACGAATGCTAACTATGGCTACACCTTC.

The chain recombines TRBV12-5 with TRBJ1-1, with 7 bases matching TRBD1. CDR1 and CDR2 from the germline V gene are LGHNT and FRNRAP. The CDR3 loop spans 16 amino acids. Trimming removed 5 bases from V and 2 bases from J; junction bases left unmatched: 11. The CDR3 here is CASGRYYRGLNTEAFF. CDR3 nucleotides: TGTGCTAGTGGTCGTTATTACAGGGGTCTTAACACTGAAGCTTTCTTT.

This chain uses TRBV19 with TRBJ1-1, with 7 positions matching TRBD1. The junction had 1 base not matched to a gene; V was cut back by 3 bases and J by 0 bases. The length of the CDR3 is 14 residues. CDR1 is LNHDA and CDR2 is SQIVND in the germline V gene (reference sequence). CDR3 amino acids: CASSMGTVNTEAFF. CDR3 DNA: TGTGCCAGTAGTATGGGGACAGTGAACACTGAAGCTTTCTTT.

This clone was seen only once. The gene calls are TRBV7-9 and TRBJ2-7; TRBD1 agrees at 9 bases. This CDR3 has 17 residues. The junction had 11 bases not matched to a gene; V was cut back by 5 bases and J by 0 bases. Per the germline V gene, CDR1 is SEHNR and CDR2 is FQNEAQ (reference sequence). CDR3: CASSPGQGHQASYEQYF. DNA for the CDR3: TGTGCCAGCAGCCCGGGACAGGGCCACCAAGCCTCCTACGAGCAGTACTTC. Full variable domain (missing parts from reference TRBV7-9 and TRBJ2-7): DTGVSQNPRHKITKRGQNVTFRCDPISEHNRLYWYRQTLGQGPEFLTYFQNEAQLEKSRLLSDRFSAERPKGSFSTLEIQRTEQGDSAMYLCASSPGQGHQASYEQYFGPGTRLTVT.

Comments on this clone: The DNA is omitted, as the CDR3 cannot be located on it reliably, and the CDR3 follows TCRdb's listing. J is TRBJ2-2 and V is TRBV6-1. Germline V gene lookup returns CDR1 MNHNS and CDR2 SASEGT. Ends included, the CDR3 has 15 residues. The CDR3 is CASSSGQAHTGELFF.

This clone was seen a single time. The CDR3 spells CSVRRTGSYEQYF. The CDR3 coding sequence is TGCAGCGTCCGACGTACAGGGTCCTACGAGCAGTACTTC. V usage is TRBV29-1 and J usage is TRBJ2-7; D is perhaps TRBD1 (6 bases). Germline V gene data show CDR1 as SQVTM and CDR2 as ANQGSEA. The germline V and J ends were trimmed by 6 bases and 1 base, with 13 bases remaining between them. The CDR3 runs to 13 residues.

The chain has TRBV27 and TRBJ1-2, with D uncertain. Germline values: CDR1 MNHEY, CDR2 SMNVEV (reference sequence). The CDR3 is 11 amino acids. The V end was cut by 10 bases, the J end by 4 bases, with 10 bases between. CDR3 DNA sequence: TGTGCCACCAACTCAGTCTATGGCTACACCTTC. This translates into CATNSVYGYTF.

CDR3 sequence: CASTFWTEETQYF. The DNA of the CDR3 is TGTGCCAGCACCTTCTGGACTGAAGAGACCCAGTACTTC. This rearrangement joins TRBV12-3 or TRBV12-4 to TRBJ2-5; perhaps TRBD2 as D (5 bases). This CDR3 contains 13 residues. V was pared by 7 bases and J by 3 bases, with 12 bases between.

The chain links TRBV11-2 to TRBJ2-7; tentatively, D is TRBD1 or TRBD2 (5 bases each). CDR3 length: 17 residues. Germline V gene data show CDR1 as SGHAT and CDR2 as FQNNGV. Trimming removed 5 bases from V and 2 bases from J, with 22 bases in between. The CDR3 region is CASSRPSGAATAYEQYF. The CDR3, as DNA: TGTGCCAGCAGCCGCCCATCCGGGGCAGCGACTGCCTACGAGCAGTACTTC.

The chain employs TRBV19 and TRBJ2-2; D is uncertain. This CDR3 is 14 amino acids long. Germline CDR1 reads LNHDA; CDR2 reads SQIVND (reference sequence). V was clipped by 6 bases and J by 0 bases, with 8 bases between them. The chain's CDR3 is CASRVTPNTGELFF. The DNA of the CDR3 is TGTGCCAGTAGGGTGACACCGAACACCGGGGAGCTGTTTTTT.

The chain couples TRBV28 to TRBJ1-4; 7 nucleotides match TRBD1. J was trimmed by 7 bases and V by 7 bases; bases with no gene match: 9. The CDR3 has 14 residues. The germline V gene has CDR1 MDHEN and CDR2 SYDVKM. CDR3 sequence reads: CASIKGGDLEKLFF. CDR3 nucleotides: TGTGCCAGCATTAAAGGGGGCGATCTTGAAAAACTGTTTTTT.

This sequence joins TRBV5-4 and TRBJ2-7; D assignment may be TRBD1 or TRBD2 (6 bases each). The CDR3 totals 14 residues. Trimming took off 6 bases at V and 5 bases at J, with 18 bases between the two ends. Germline V gene lookup returns CDR1 SGHNT and CDR2 YYREEE (reference sequence). In DNA form, the CDR3 reads TGTGCCAGCACAGGAGGGGGGAAGATCGACGAGCAGTACTTC. The encoded protein is CASTGGGKIDEQYF.

The rearrangement uses TRBV11-2 and TRBJ2-7, with 8 positions matching TRBD1. V gave up 5 bases and J gave up 3 bases; unmatched junction bases: 12. Germline V gene sequence: CDR1 SGHAT, CDR2 FQNNGV. The CDR3 contains 16 residues. CDR3 amino acids: CASSGGAGGRLYEQYF. The CDR3 coding sequence is TGTGCCAGCAGCGGTGGGGCAGGGGGCAGGCTCTACGAGCAGTACTTC.

This rearrangement joins TRBV3-1 (or the pseudogene TRBV3-2) to TRBJ1-1, with D unresolved. V shed 0 bases and J shed 3 bases, with 17 bases lying between them. The CDR3 totals 17 residues. CDR1 is LGHDT and CDR2 is YNNKEL in the germline V gene (reference sequence). The CDR3 sequence: CASSQEMGFGPYTEAFF. In DNA, the CDR3 is TGTGCCAGCAGCCAAGAAATGGGATTCGGGCCCTACACTGAAGCTTTCTTT.

This rearrangement joins TRBV28 to TRBJ2-7; D is unclear. CDR3 size: 14 residues. CDR1 MDHEN and CDR2 SYDVKM come from the germline V gene. V lost 5 bases to trimming and J lost 2 bases, with 13 bases between them. The CDR3 DNA sequence: TGTGCCAGCAGTCCCCCCGGTTGGCCCTACGAGCAGTACTTC. It translates to CASSPPGWPYEQYF.

This chain uses TRBV5-1 with TRBJ1-1; possible D gene TRBD1, 6 bases. This CDR3 spans 17 amino acids. Trimming left V 2 bases short and J 5 bases short, with 22 bases between. Germline CDR1 reads SGHRS; CDR2 reads YFSETQ. CDR3 DNA: TGCGCCAGCAGCTTAAGACCGCCCCAACAGGGAGGTACTGAAGCTTTCTTT. This encodes CASSLRPPQQGGTEAFF.

The genes are TRBV6-4 and TRBJ2-1; D gene uncertain. Trimming removed 1 base at V and 9 bases at J, with 7 bases between. CDR3 size: 12 residues. Germline values: CDR1 MRHNA, CDR2 SNTAGT. The CDR3 here is CASSDLGFEQFF. The CDR3 DNA reads TGTGCCAGCAGTGACTTAGGCTTTGAGCAGTTCTTC.

The rearrangement links TRBV11-3 to TRBJ2-1, with 11 bases that match TRBD2. V lost 3 bases to trimming and J lost 8 bases; unmatched junction nucleotides: 9. This CDR3 is built from 16 residues. Germline CDR1 is SGHNT and CDR2 is YENEEA. Here the CDR3 DNA reads TGTGCCAGCAGCTTCCGCACTAGCGGGAGTGGCGATGAGCAGTTCTTC. Amino acid sequence: CASSFRTSGSGDEQFF.